A selection of T cell receptor beta chains follows, all from one sample in a study of T cell changes during pregnancy in multiple sclerosis. TCRdb keeps only in-frame clones here, not all; method: immunoSEQ multiplex PCR. The data contain some 90,000 clones, more than 85% of them seen just once; the ten biggest clones take up 1.5% to 1.9%. The specimen was peripheral blood, collected in the first trimester of pregnancy. The receptor set was obtained from a female donor with multiple sclerosis, enrolled in a pregnancy study. Each CDR3 is given with its conserved first and last residue. D genes are given only for firm matches. For some rows the clone size is stated as once, few or many, or as a class when expanded; others skip it.

j_call: TRBJ2-3
d_call: NA
v_call: TRBV28
clone_size: NA
cdr3_nt: TGTGCCAGCAGGTGGAGGGGTACAGATACGCAGTATTTT
cdr3_aa: CASRWRGTDTQYF

j_call: TRBJ2-7
d_call: NA
v_call: TRBV19
clone_size: NA
cdr3_nt: TGTGCCAGTAGCCTGCAGGGATCCTCCTACGAGCAGTACTTC
cdr3_aa: CASSLQGSSYEQYF

j_call: TRBJ2-3
d_call: TRBD1
v_call: TRBV19
clone_size: NA
cdr3_nt: TGTGCCAGTAGTGACAGGGGTTCCTGGACAGATACGCAGTATTTT
cdr3_aa: CASSDRGSWTDTQYF

j_call: TRBJ2-7
d_call: NA
v_call: TRBV5-1
clone_size: NA
cdr3_nt: TGCGCCAGCAGCCCATCAGGGTACGCCTACGAGCAGTACTTC
cdr3_aa: CASSPSGYAYEQYF

j_call: TRBJ2-7
d_call: NA
v_call: TRBV28
clone_size: NA
cdr3_nt: TGTGCCAGCAGTCTTAATTACGAGCAGTACTTC
cdr3_aa: CASSLNYEQYF

j_call: TRBJ2-1
d_call: TRBD2
v_call: TRBV6-1
clone_size: NA
cdr3_nt: TGTGCCAGCAGTGGATTGACTAGCGGGAGCCATGAGCAGTTCTTC
cdr3_aa: CASSGLTSGSHEQFF

j_call: TRBJ2-7
d_call: NA
v_call: TRBV10-3
clone_size: NA
cdr3_nt: TGTGCCATCAGGGAGGGGGGGAGCTCCTACGAGCAGTACTTC
cdr3_aa: CAIREGGSSYEQYF

j_call: TRBJ2-1
d_call: TRBD2
v_call: TRBV7-6
clone_size: NA
cdr3_nt: TGTGCCAGCAGCCCCATGGGGGGGAGCATGGCAACAGTGTTCTTC
cdr3_aa: CASSPMGGSMATVFF

j_call: TRBJ1-5
d_call: NA
v_call: TRBV27
clone_size: NA
cdr3_nt: TGTGCCAGCAGTCTGAGCGGGAATCAGCCCCAGCATTTT
cdr3_aa: CASSLSGNQPQHF

j_call: TRBJ2-7
d_call: TRBD1
v_call: TRBV11-3
clone_size: NA
cdr3_nt: TGTGCCAGCAGCCCCGGGGACAGGGGGTTGTACGAGCAGTACTTC
cdr3_aa: CASSPGDRGLYEQYF

j_call: TRBJ2-5
d_call: TRBD2
v_call: TRBV28
clone_size: NA
cdr3_nt: TGTGCCAGCAGTCCTTCCGGGGGGGAAGAGACCCAGTACTTC
cdr3_aa: CASSPSGGEETQYF

j_call: TRBJ2-1
d_call: TRBD2
v_call: TRBV20-1
clone_size: NA
cdr3_nt: TGCAGTGCTGGGGGGGACAATGAGCAGTTCTTC
cdr3_aa: CSAGGDNEQFF

j_call: TRBJ2-1
d_call: NA
v_call: TRBV27
clone_size: NA
cdr3_nt: TGTGCCAGCACCTCGGACTACCGCAGTGAGCAGTTCTTC
cdr3_aa: CASTSDYRSEQFF

j_call: TRBJ2-3
d_call: NA
v_call: TRBV5-6
clone_size: NA
cdr3_nt: TGTGCCAGCAGCTTGGTGGTGACAGCTAGCACAGATACGCAGTATTTT
cdr3_aa: CASSLVVTASTDTQYF

j_call: TRBJ2-3
d_call: TRBD2
v_call: TRBV4-2
clone_size: NA
cdr3_nt: TGTGCCAGCAGCCAGAATAGCGGGAGGGTTTCTCCGCGATCTAGCACAGATACGCAGTATTTT
cdr3_aa: CASSQNSGRVSPRSSTDTQYF

j_call: TRBJ1-2
d_call: NA
v_call: TRBV4-2
clone_size: NA
cdr3_nt: TGTGCCAGCAGCCCCCGTGGAGGTGGTCAGCACCGCTCCTATGGCTACACCTTC
cdr3_aa: CASSPRGGGQHRSYGYTF

j_call: TRBJ2-5
d_call: NA
v_call: TRBV11-2
clone_size: NA
cdr3_nt: TGTGCCAGCAGCTTAGGGCAGGGGTCGACAGAGACCCAGTACTTC
cdr3_aa: CASSLGQGSTETQYF

j_call: TRBJ1-5
d_call: TRBD1
v_call: TRBV15
clone_size: NA
cdr3_nt: TGTGCCACCAGCAGAGATACGGGACAGCGGCCGAGCAATCAGCCCCAGCATTTT
cdr3_aa: CATSRDTGQRPSNQPQHF

j_call: TRBJ1-4
d_call: TRBD1
v_call: TRBV19
clone_size: NA
cdr3_nt: TGTGCCAGTAGTATAACAGGGGGAAATGAAAAACTGTTTTTT
cdr3_aa: CASSITGGNEKLFF

j_call: TRBJ1-1
d_call: TRBD1
v_call: TRBV25-1
clone_size: once
cdr3_nt: TGTGCCAGCAGTCGGGCAGGGGGCGCGGGGACTGAAGCTTTCTTT
cdr3_aa: CASSRAGGAGTEAFF

j_call: TRBJ2-2
d_call: TRBD2
v_call: TRBV4-1
clone_size: NA
cdr3_nt: TGCGCCAGCAGCCCTCCTTGGACTAGCGGGAGGATGAACACCGGGGAGCTGTTTTTT
cdr3_aa: CASSPPWTSGRMNTGELFF

j_call: TRBJ2-5
d_call: TRBD1
v_call: TRBV9
clone_size: NA
cdr3_nt: TGTGCCAGCAGCGTATCAGGGGGCGGAAAGACCCAGTACTTC
cdr3_aa: CASSVSGGGKTQYF

j_call: TRBJ2-2
d_call: TRBD2
v_call: TRBV5-4
clone_size: NA
cdr3_nt: TGTGCCAGCAGCCCGGGGGGTAGCGGGAGAATGGGGGAGCTGTTTTTT
cdr3_aa: CASSPGGSGRMGELFF

j_call: TRBJ1-2
d_call: TRBD1
v_call: TRBV18
clone_size: NA
cdr3_nt: TGTGCCAGCTCACCTATGGACAGGGATTCCTATGGCTACACCTTC
cdr3_aa: CASSPMDRDSYGYTF

j_call: TRBJ2-2
d_call: NA
v_call: TRBV9
clone_size: NA
cdr3_nt: TGTGCCAGCAGCCAGCGTACCGGGGAGCTGTTTTTT
cdr3_aa: CASSQRTGELFF

j_call: TRBJ1-1
d_call: NA
v_call: TRBV14
clone_size: NA
cdr3_nt: TGTGCCAGCAGCCAAGGCGGGGGGGGTAACACTGAAGCTTTCTTT
cdr3_aa: CASSQGGGGNTEAFF

j_call: TRBJ2-7
d_call: NA
v_call: TRBV14
clone_size: NA
cdr3_nt: TGTGCCAGCAGCCACGGACTATGGCAGTACTTC
cdr3_aa: CASSHGLWQYF

j_call: TRBJ2-3
d_call: NA
v_call: TRBV7-8
clone_size: NA
cdr3_nt: TGTGCCAGCAGCGTACGGTCTAGCGCGGGGATGAGGACGCAGTATTTT
cdr3_aa: CASSVRSSAGMRTQYF

j_call: TRBJ2-3
d_call: NA
v_call: TRBV6-5
clone_size: NA
cdr3_nt: TGTGCCAGCAGTTACTCGCCGCGAGATACGCAGTATTTT
cdr3_aa: CASSYSPRDTQYF

j_call: TRBJ1-5
d_call: NA
v_call: TRBV7-9
clone_size: NA
cdr3_nt: TGTGCCAGCAGCAGGGGCGGTAGCAATCAGCCCCAGCATTTT
cdr3_aa: CASSRGGSNQPQHF

j_call: TRBJ2-3
d_call: NA
v_call: TRBV5-4
clone_size: NA
cdr3_nt: TGTGCCAGCAGCTTGGAGGCTAGCCCTAAGGATACGCAGTATTTT
cdr3_aa: CASSLEASPKDTQYF